Below are 18 T cell receptor beta chains sequenced from a single sample in a study of spatial heterogeneity in lung cancer. The time point was: sample taken at primary tumor resection. Via MiXCR, TCRdb re-called the 5' RACE reads, giving one row per CDR3 protein. The data contain about 12,000 distinct CDR3 sequences, 5.1% of them singletons. General observations from the study: Intratumoral expanded alpha and beta TCR counts were found to track tumor mutation counts.

No antigen is known for these receptors. The sequencing used lung tumor tissue, collected at surgery. These TCRs come from a male donor with early-stage non-small cell lung cancer.

This clonotype was counted many times. This beta chain appears as a stray read in a library generated for alpha chains; its size is not informative. The chain joins TRBV20-1 to TRBJ2-7; 7 bases align to TRBD2. Germline V CDR1 and CDR2: DFQATT, SNEGSKA (reference sequence). The CDR3 is made up of 17 amino acids. V lost 5 bases, J lost 0 bases, and 16 bases stayed unmatched. CDR3 protein: CSAGLGVEPASSYEQYF. The DNA for the CDR3 is TGCAGTGCTGGACTAGGGGTCGAGCCAGCGAGCTCCTACGAGCAGTACTTC.

This clonotype was found many times. This beta chain represents an off-target read in a library built for alpha chains; its size is of limited meaning. V gene TRBV10-3 combines with J gene TRBJ2-7; D may be TRBD1 (6 bases). The CDR3 consists of 13 residues. V was trimmed by 5 bases and J by 3 bases, leaving 11 bases between them. The germline CDR1 and CDR2 sequences are ENHRY and SYGVKD. CDR3 in DNA: TGTGCCATCAGTTTTGACAGGAACTACGAGCAGTACTTC. Its protein product is CAISFDRNYEQYF.

Ten or more counts support this clonotype. Found in a library prepared for alpha chains, this beta chain is an off-target read, and its abundance has little meaning. V usage is TRBV5-1 and J usage is TRBJ1-3, with a possible D match to TRBD1 (6 bases). There are 17 residues in the CDR3. V lost 4 bases to trimming and J lost 0 bases, with 17 bases between them. In germline, CDR1 is SGHRS, CDR2 YFSETQ. In DNA, the CDR3 is TGCGCCAGCAGCCCGACTGGGCAGGGGACCTCTGGAAACACCATATATTTT. As protein: CASSPTGQGTSGNTIYF.

In its sample, this clonotype was seen many times. Little can be read into the size of this beta chain, an off-target read in a library designed for alpha chains. The chain recombines TRBV6-6 with TRBJ1-1, with 9 bases fitting TRBD1. Germline values: CDR1 MNHNY, CDR2 SVGAGI (reference sequence). The CDR3 is 13 amino acids. V lost 5 bases and J lost 3; bases outside the gene matches: 1. The CDR3 sequence: CASSGTGYTEAFF. As DNA, the CDR3 is TGTGCCAGCAGTGGGACAGGGTACACTGAAGCTTTCTTT.

This clonotype was observed a few times. This beta chain is off target for a library built for alpha chains, so its abundance means little. The chain carries TRBV6-4 and TRBJ2-3; weak D call: TRBD1 (6 bases). Trimming took 4 bases from V and 4 from J, leaving 9 bases between them. The CDR3 contains 13 residues. Germline CDR1 MRHNA, CDR2 SNTAGT. Here the CDR3 DNA reads TGTGCCAGCAGTGGGGACATTGCAGATACGCAGTATTTT. Its protein product is CASSGDIADTQYF.

This clonotype appeared many times. The library was prepared for alpha chains; this beta chain is a stray read, so its frequency means little. The V call is TRBV29-1, the J call TRBJ2-7; 8 positions agree with TRBD1. Per the germline V gene, CDR1 is SQVTM and CDR2 is ANQGSEA. V dropped 5 bases and J dropped 3; count of bases not matched to a gene: 3. The CDR3 sequence is 12 residues long. CDR3: CSVFDRGYEQYF. Written as DNA, the CDR3 is TGCAGCGTTTTCGACAGGGGCTACGAGCAGTACTTC.

On this clonotype: Being off target in a library aimed at alpha chains, this beta chain has a size of little meaning. The DNA of the CDR3 is TGTGCCAGCAGCTCCCGGACGGACCTTAACTATGGCTACACCTTC. Its protein is CASSSRTDLNYGYTF. The rearrangement links TRBV13 to TRBJ1-2; unclear D gene. Germline CDR1 is PRHDT and CDR2 is FYEKMQ (reference sequence). This CDR3 spans 15 amino acids. Between the trimmed V and J ends, which lost 4 bases and 1 base, there was a span of 13 bases.

The sample holds many counts of this clonotype. This beta chain turned up in a library designed for alpha chains; as an off-target read, its abundance says little. The chain combines TRBV6-5 with TRBJ1-2; no firm D call. Per the germline V gene, CDR1 is MNHEY and CDR2 is SVGAGI. The CDR3 has 16 amino acids. Trimming left V 5 bases short and J 5 bases short, with 21 bases between. This CDR3 reads CASSKSWLISTYGYTF. CDR3 DNA: TGTGCCAGCAGTAAATCGTGGCTGATCAGCACTTATGGCTACACCTTC.

This clonotype showed up many times. The library was built for alpha chains, so this beta chain is an off-target read and its size means little. The genes are TRBV11-2 and TRBJ2-7; TRBD2 matches at 12 bases. Unmatched junction bases numbered 2, after V lost 3 bases and J lost 2 bases. The CDR3 spans 15 residues. CDR1 is SGHAT, CDR2 FQNNGV, per germline. As DNA, the CDR3 is TGTGCCAGCAGCTTTACTAGCGGGGGGCCCTACGAGCAGTACTTC. Its protein product is CASSFTSGGPYEQYF.

This clonotype was seen repeatedly, ten times or more. As an off-target read in a library built for alpha chains, this beta chain has a frequency of little significance. The rearrangement links TRBV7-8 to TRBJ2-2; D not resolved. V lost 0 bases and J lost 8, with 7 bases in between. The CDR3 has 13 residues. Germline V gives CDR1 SGHVS, CDR2 FQNEAQ. DNA of the CDR3: TGTGCCAGCAGCTTAGCGCCCGCTGGGGAGCTGTTTTTT. Its translation: CASSLAPAGELFF.

This clonotype was seen a handful of times. No DNA is shown, since the ends of the CDR3 on it are uncertain; the CDR3 is the one TCRdb lists. With the library built for alpha chains, this beta chain is off target and its frequency is not meaningful. The CDR3 reads CASSRTGGFLETQYF. The gene calls are TRBV12-3 or TRBV12-4 and TRBJ2-5; TRBD1 is the table's D call, not checked against the DNA. The length of the CDR3 is 15 amino acids, counting both ends.

This clonotype was counted a single time. This beta chain appears as a stray read in a library generated for alpha chains; its size is not informative. J is TRBJ2-7 and V is TRBV5-5; no reliable D call. The germline V gene encodes CDR1 SGHKS and CDR2 YYEKEE (reference sequence). The CDR3 runs 15 residues. V shed 4 bases and J shed 0 bases, with 14 bases lying between them. The CDR3 here is CASSKEPTASYEQYF. In DNA form, the CDR3 reads TGTGCCAGCAGCAAGGAGCCCACAGCCTCCTACGAGCAGTACTTC.

Ten or more counts support this clonotype. For a library built for alpha chains, this beta chain is a stray read; little rests on its size. The CDR3 reads CASSLSRGREQFF. As DNA, the CDR3 is TGTGCCAGCAGTTTATCAAGGGGTCGTGAGCAGTTCTTC. This chain links TRBV28 with TRBJ2-1, with D maybe TRBD1 (5 bases). Germline values: CDR1 MDHEN, CDR2 SYDVKM. There are 13 residues in the CDR3. V was trimmed by 1 base and J by 9 bases, leaving 10 bases between them.

As to this clonotype: This beta chain is an unintended read in a library built for alpha chains; its size means little. CDR3 in amino acids: CSARGPGQETQYF. For the CDR3, the DNA is TGCAGTGCTAGGGGACCGGGACAAGAGACCCAGTACTTC. This chain links TRBV20-1 with TRBJ2-5; D may be TRBD1 or TRBD2 (5 bases each). The CDR3 consists of 13 residues. V lost 3 bases, J lost 2 bases, and 10 bases lay in between. Per the germline V gene, CDR1 is DFQATT and CDR2 is SNEGSKA (reference sequence).

This clonotype was detected only a few times. Because this beta chain is a stray read in a library intended to capture alpha chains, its abundance should not be given much weight. The chain is built from TRBV11-2 and TRBJ1-1; weak D call: TRBD1 (5 bases). V dropped 2 bases and J dropped 1 base, with 11 bases sitting between them. The germline CDR1 and CDR2 sequences are SGHAT and FQNNGV. The CDR3 is 15 residues long. The CDR3 loop is CASSLQGPSNTEAFF. DNA of the CDR3: TGTGCCAGCAGCTTACAGGGTCCCTCGAACACTGAAGCTTTCTTT. The variable domain in full, completed from reference TRBV11-2 and TRBJ1-1, reads EAGVAQSPRYKIIEKRQSVAFWCNPISGHATLYWYQQILGQGPKLLIQFQNNGVVDDSQLPKDRFSAERLKGVDSTLKIQPAKLEDSAVYLCASSLQGPSNTEAFFGQGTRLTVV.

This clonotype counts as medium-sized. Since the library was made to target alpha chains, this beta chain is a stray read and its abundance is not meaningful. V and J are TRBV20-1 and TRBJ2-7; a possible D gene is TRBD2 (5 bases). Germline V CDR1 and CDR2: DFQATT, SNEGSKA (reference sequence). The CDR3 extends over 16 amino acids. Trimming stripped 1 base from V and 0 bases from J, with 16 bases between. The CDR3: CSARAADPEGSYEQYF. CDR3 DNA: TGCAGTGCTAGAGCGGCCGACCCAGAGGGCTCCTACGAGCAGTACTTC.

Within the sample, this clonotype is large. The library was designed around alpha chains, so this beta chain is a stray read whose abundance carries little weight. V gene TRBV3-1 combines with J gene TRBJ1-1; possible D gene TRBD1, 5 bases. The CDR3 is 18 amino acids. CDR1 is LGHDT, CDR2 YNNKEL, per germline (reference sequence). With 3 bases removed from V and 3 bases from J, the gap between germline ends came to 23 bases. The CDR3 coding sequence is TGTGCCAGCAGCCATGGCCTTTGGGACGCTTTTGGGGACACTGAAGCTTTCTTT. This codes for CASSHGLWDAFGDTEAFF.

In this sample, this clonotype turned up many times. A library made for alpha chains picked up this beta chain off target, so its size means little. The gene calls are TRBV19 and TRBJ2-3, with TRBD2 identical over 9 bases. Germline assignment: CDR1 LNHDA and CDR2 SQIVND (reference sequence). V dropped 3 bases and J dropped 1; count of bases not matched to a gene: 8. The CDR3 contains 17 residues. The CDR3 region is CASSIALLAGRTDTQYF. The CDR3 DNA reads TGTGCCAGTAGTATTGCTCTCCTAGCGGGGCGCACAGATACGCAGTATTTT.